The sequence of this T cell receptor (beta chain) was determined in a study of T cell changes during pregnancy in multiple sclerosis. This clone has only a few counts. The CDR3 runs to 14 residues. Germline CDR1 and CDR2: SGHTA and FQGNSA. Trimming took off 5 bases at V and 4 bases at J, with 14 bases between the two ends. Here immunoSEQ multiplex PCR was the method, and the copy in TCRdb shows in-frame clones only, minus some. The sample records about 66,000 clones, 90% being singletons. Sequencing used peripheral blood, obtained in the third trimester of pregnancy. The sequence came from a female donor with multiple sclerosis, enrolled in a pregnancy study. J is TRBJ1-1 and V is TRBV7-2; TRBD1 is a possible D gene (6 bases). CDR3 DNA sequence: TGTGCCAGCAGCGAACTCACAGGGATCACTGAAGCTTTCTTT. Amino acid sequence: CASSELTGITEAFF.